The 26 T cell receptor beta chains given below trace back to one sample, sequenced in a study of molecular identifiers for immune sequencing clone quantification. TCRdb reanalysed the PCR reads using MiXCR and keeps one entry per CDR3 protein. This sample has around 6,000 distinct CDR3 sequences, with under 20% found just once. Input material: naive CD8+ T cells from blood, with Jurkat cell RNA spiked in. Subset in this sample: FACS-sorted CD8+CD4-CCR7+CD45RA+ naive T cells. All receptors derive from a human donor in good health. Some libraries in this study had Jurkat cell RNA spiked in.

This clonotype is judged medium-sized. This chain uses TRBV30 with TRBJ2-3; TRBD2 might be the D (6 bases). The CDR3 is made up of 15 amino acids. Trimming pared 1 base from V and 5 bases from J, leaving 16 bases between. Germline CDR1 GTSNPN, CDR2 SVGIG (reference sequence). CDR3 DNA sequence: TGTGCCTGGAGTGACGGGACGGGAGTCGGAGATACGCAGTATTTT. Translated, it gives CAWSDGTGVGDTQYF.

This clonotype is medium-sized (0.01 to 0.1%) in the sample. For the CDR3, the DNA is TGTGCCAGCATGCCCACAGTTTTGAGCAATCAGCCCCAGCATTTT. This codes for CASMPTVLSNQPQHF. The chain joins TRBV28 to TRBJ1-5; D gene ambiguous. Germline CDR1 and CDR2: MDHEN and SYDVKM. CDR3 length: 15 residues. Trimming cost V 7 bases and J 1 base, with 14 bases left between them.

This clonotype is judged medium-sized. V and J are TRBV20-1 and TRBJ2-2, with D possibly matching TRBD2 (5 bases). The CDR3 runs to 12 residues. V lost 6 bases to trimming and J lost 6 bases, with 11 bases between them. In germline, CDR1 is DFQATT, CDR2 SNEGSKA (reference sequence). CDR3 in amino acids: CSAPTEAGELFF. The CDR3 nucleotides read TGCAGTGCCCCTACGGAGGCCGGGGAGCTGTTTTTT.

This clonotype is medium-sized (0.01 to 0.1%) in the sample. The chain combines TRBV29-1 with TRBJ1-1, with 12 bases lining up with TRBD1. The CDR3 runs 14 residues. The germline CDR1 and CDR2 sequences are SQVTM and ANQGSEA. The CDR3 DNA is TGCACTACCGGGACAGGGGGCTCAGGCACTGAAGCTTTCTTT. It encodes CTTGTGGSGTEAFF.

This clonotype was counted between two and nine times. V gene TRBV2 combines with J gene TRBJ2-1; D remains ambiguous. V was trimmed by 6 bases and J by 7 bases, leaving 13 bases between them. Germline CDR1 is SNHLY and CDR2 is FYNNEI. There are 13 residues in the CDR3. The CDR3 spells CASRRPSENEQFF. CDR3 DNA sequence: TGTGCCAGCAGACGACCCTCCGAGAATGAGCAGTTCTTC.

This clonotype is medium-sized in the sample. The rearrangement uses TRBV2 and TRBJ1-2; D is unresolved. Trimming cost V 8 bases and J 6 bases, with 7 bases left between them. Per the germline V gene, CDR1 is SNHLY and CDR2 is FYNNEI. The CDR3 is 10 residues long. The CDR3: CASEVNGYTF. CDR3 nucleotides: TGTGCCAGCGAGGTTAATGGCTACACCTTC.

This clonotype is termed medium-sized. The chain uses TRBV2 and TRBJ2-7; 11 bases fit TRBD2. J gave up 5 bases and V 7 bases, and 10 bases lay outside the gene matches. Germline V gene sequence: CDR1 SNHLY, CDR2 FYNNEI. The CDR3 has 15 amino acids. CDR3: CASKMTSGTLDEQYF. CDR3 bases: TGTGCCAGCAAAATGACTAGCGGGACGCTCGACGAGCAGTACTTC.

By proportion, this clonotype is medium-sized. This rearrangement joins TRBV4-3 to TRBJ2-7, with 8 bases that match TRBD1. J gave up 1 base and V 0 bases, and 2 bases lay outside the gene matches. CDR1 and CDR2 from the germline V gene are LGHNA and YSLEER. The CDR3 is made up of 15 amino acids. CDR3 bases: TGCGCCAGCAGCCAAGATCGGACAGGGTCCTACGAGCAGTACTTC. Translated, it gives CASSQDRTGSYEQYF.

By share, this clonotype ranks as medium-sized. The V and J genes are TRBV14 and TRBJ2-3, with D maybe TRBD2 (5 bases). Germline-derived CDR1 and CDR2 are SGHDN and FVKESK. With 0 bases removed from V and 0 bases from J, the gap between germline ends came to 16 bases. The CDR3 is 18 residues long. CDR3 residues: CASSQDPSPLFSTDTQYF. The CDR3 DNA follows: TGTGCCAGCAGCCAAGATCCTAGCCCTCTTTTTAGCACAGATACGCAGTATTTT.

By frequency in the sample, this clonotype is medium-sized. The chain combines TRBV7-9 with TRBJ2-2; 9 nucleotides align to TRBD1. CDR1 is SEHNR and CDR2 is FQNEAQ in the germline V gene (reference sequence). The CDR3 is made up of 17 amino acids. The V segment lost 2 bases and the J segment 2 bases; nucleotides outside the gene matches: 6. For the CDR3, the DNA is TGTGCCAGCAGCTTATCCAGGGACAGGGAAAACACCGGGGAGCTGTTTTTT. This encodes CASSLSRDRENTGELFF. The full variable domain, in which reference TRBV7-9 and TRBJ2-2 provide the parts outside the CDR3, is DTGVSQNPRHKITKRGQNVTFRCDPISEHNRLYWYRQTLGQGPEFLTYFQNEAQLEKSRLLSDRFSAERPKGSFSTLEIQRTEQGDSAMYLCASSLSRDRENTGELFFGEGSRLTVL.

This clonotype is medium-sized in the sample. This rearrangement joins TRBV7-2 to TRBJ2-7; TRBD2 agrees at 8 bases. V shed 3 bases, J shed 1 base, and the junction held 2 bases outside the gene matches. This CDR3 comprises 14 residues. CDR1 is SGHTA and CDR2 is FQGNSA in the germline V gene. In nucleotides, the CDR3 is TGTGCCAGCAGCTTGGCTAGCGGGTCCTACGAGCAGTACTTC. It is translated as CASSLASGSYEQYF.

This clonotype is categorized as medium-sized. CDR3 sequence reads: CASLGSTDTQYF. The CDR3 DNA reads TGTGCCAGCTTGGGGAGCACAGATACGCAGTATTTT. This rearrangement joins TRBV6-2 or TRBV6-3 to TRBJ2-3; D call uncertain. Trimming shortened V by 8 bases and J by 0 bases, and 6 bases separated the two germline ends. Per germline, CDR1 MNHEY and CDR2 SVGEGT. The CDR3 has 12 residues.

This clonotype has a single count. A much larger clone differs by one base, so this may be a read error. The chain links TRBV20-1 to TRBJ2-1; D uncertain. This CDR3 is 13 amino acids long. Germline V gene sequence: CDR1 DFQATT, CDR2 SNEGSKA (reference sequence). The chain's CDR3 is CGADRSSYNEQFF. CDR3 coding DNA: TGCGGTGCCGACCGGAGCTCCTACAATGAGCAGTTCTTC.

Relative to its sample, this clonotype is medium-sized. This chain links TRBV7-9 with TRBJ2-3, with D possibly being TRBD2 (5 bases). Deletions cut 3 bases from V and 3 bases from J, with 10 bases between. Looked up from germline, CDR1 is SEHNR and CDR2 is FQNEAQ (reference sequence). CDR3 length equals 14 residues. CDR3 sequence: CASSFVGGTDTQYF. CDR3 DNA: TGTGCCAGCAGCTTCGTGGGCGGGACAGATACGCAGTATTTT.

By sample share, this clonotype is medium-sized (0.01 to 0.1%). The chain employs TRBV6-2 or TRBV6-3 and TRBJ2-3; D uncertain. Germline assignment: CDR1 MNHEY and CDR2 SVGEGT. The CDR3 covers 11 residues. V was trimmed by 5 bases and J by 4 bases, leaving 4 bases between them. The CDR3 is CASSHPDTQYF. DNA for the CDR3: TGTGCCAGCAGTCACCCAGATACGCAGTATTTT.

Comment on this clonotype: With a much larger clone just one base away, this may be a read error. The chain recombines TRBV4-3 with TRBJ2-3; TRBD1 matches at 12 bases. The CDR3 is 17 amino acids. The germline V gene encodes CDR1 LGHNA and CDR2 YSLEER. With 0 bases clipped from V and 8 bases from J, the junction kept 9 bases outside the gene matches. This CDR3 reads CASSQEPGQGAAGTQYF. The CDR3 DNA follows: TGCGCCAGCAGCCAAGAACCGGGACAGGGGGCCGCAGGTACGCAGTATTTT.

This sequence joins TRBV12-3 or TRBV12-4 and TRBJ2-7, with 7 bases aligning to TRBD1. The V gene end was trimmed by 4 bases and the J gene end by 3 bases; junction bases not matched to a gene: 0. The CDR3 totals 12 residues. The CDR3 DNA reads as TGTGCCAGCAGTTGGGACAGCTACGAGCAGTACTTC. It codes for CASSWDSYEQYF.

Turning to this clonotype: A much larger clone lies one base from this, so it may be a read error. The chain recombines TRBV4-1 with TRBJ1-1; tentative D call: TRBD1 (5 bases). CDR1 is MGHRA and CDR2 is YSYEKL in the germline V gene. The CDR3 contains 14 residues. The V end lost 1 base, the J end lost 3 bases, and 9 bases lay between the germline ends. As DNA, the CDR3 is TGCGCCAGCAGCCAAGGGGGAGGGGACACTGAAGCTTTCTTT. This encodes CASSQGGGDTEAFF.

This clonotype was seen a few times. Being one base from a much bigger clone, this may be a read error. The chain carries TRBV29-1 and TRBJ2-1; D not resolved. Trimming removed 5 bases from V and 0 bases from J, with 14 bases in between. Germline V CDR1 and CDR2: SQVTM, ANQGSEA. The CDR3 sequence is 15 residues long. CDR3 nucleotides: TGCAGCGTTAGCGACCCCTCTAGCTCCTACAATGAGCAGTTCTTC. Residues: CSVSDPSSSYNEQFF.

This clonotype rates as medium-sized (0.01 to 0.1%). The V gene is TRBV6-5, the J gene TRBJ1-1; D is ambiguous. Germline loops: CDR1 MNHEY, CDR2 SVGAGI. V was trimmed by 0 bases and J by 1 base, leaving 3 bases between them. The CDR3 is 13 amino acids. In DNA, the CDR3 is TGTGCCAGCAGTTACTCCCAGAACACTGAAGCTTTCTTT. Protein product: CASSYSQNTEAFF.

This clonotype has ten or more counts. V is TRBV27 and J is TRBJ2-1; TRBD2 matches at 10 bases. V was clipped by 5 bases and J by 4 bases; unmatched bases: 14. The CDR3 runs to 18 residues. Germline V gene sequence: CDR1 MNHEY, CDR2 SMNVEV (reference sequence). DNA for the CDR3: TGTGCCAGCAGTCTCCCGACTAGCCTAGCGGGGGATTACAATGAGCAGTTCTTC. Translation: CASSLPTSLAGDYNEQFF.

This clonotype ranks as medium-sized (0.01 to 0.1%). CDR3 bases: TGTGCCATCAGTGAGTCAGCATCCCGGGAGCAGTACTTC. It translates to CAISESASREQYF. V gene TRBV10-3 combines with J gene TRBJ2-7; no definite D call. The CDR3 has 13 amino acids. Trimming took off 0 bases at V and 7 bases at J, with 10 bases between the two ends. Germline CDR1 ENHRY, CDR2 SYGVKD.

On this clonotype itself: The junction departs from the called germline gene at one end, perhaps through a read error. The chain has TRBV7-6 and TRBJ2-2; D perhaps matches TRBD2 (7 bases). Germline CDR1 SGHVS, CDR2 FNYEAQ. CDR3 length: 18 amino acids. Here the CDR3 DNA reads TGTGCCAGCAGCTTAGTAGTTGTTGGGGGGGCGAACACCGGGGAGCTGCCTTTT. Residues: CASSLVVVGGANTGELPF.

By share, this clonotype ranks as medium-sized (0.01 to 0.1%). This rearrangement joins TRBV5-4 to TRBJ2-7; 12 nucleotides match TRBD2. Trimming removed 4 bases from V and 2 bases from J; junction bases left unmatched: 4. The germline V gene encodes CDR1 SGHNT and CDR2 YYREEE (reference sequence). There are 15 residues in the CDR3. The CDR3 DNA reads TGTGCCAGCAGCCCAGCTAGCGGGGGGGCCTACGAGCAGTACTTC. Amino acid sequence: CASSPASGGAYEQYF.

This clonotype was picked up many times. The chain is built from TRBV9 and TRBJ2-3, with a weak D call TRBD1 (5 bases). Germline V CDR1 and CDR2: SGDLS, YYNGEE. This CDR3 spans 15 amino acids. Trimming stripped 4 bases from V and 5 bases from J, with 17 bases between. CDR3 nucleotides: TGTGCCAGCAGCCAGACCCCGGCCCAGGGAGATACGCAGTATTTT. Its translation: CASSQTPAQGDTQYF.

This clonotype is medium-sized in the sample. The rearrangement joins TRBV3-1 to TRBJ2-7; D unclear. Trimming shortened V by 0 bases and J by 9 bases, and 9 bases separated the two germline ends. The germline V gene encodes CDR1 LGHDT and CDR2 YNNKEL (reference sequence). The CDR3 is 12 amino acids. CDR3 loop: CASSQEDLGQYF. CDR3 sequence (DNA): TGTGCCAGCAGCCAAGAGGACCTGGGGCAGTACTTC.